This T cell receptor beta chain was recovered during a study of low-dose radiotherapy and immunotherapy resistance in tumors. Across the study: Dosing for Cohort 2 consisted of 1 Gy per fraction every two weeks, reaching a total of 13 Gy over 26 weeks.

Described time point: after trial treatment. Sample treatment: LDRT plus nivolumab, ipilimumab, low-dose cyclophosphamide and aspirin (RACIN trial). Trimming took off 6 bases at V and 6 bases at J, with 14 bases between the two ends. This CDR3 is 14 amino acids long. The germline V gene encodes CDR1 LNHNV and CDR2 YYDKDF (reference sequence). There are many counts of this clonotype. With TRAV- and TRBV-specific primers, first-strand cDNA was made, covering the alpha and beta chains. With a V-primer adapter and a constant-region primer, TCRs were amplified for approximately 19 PCR cycles. TCRdb re-called the reads through MiXCR, storing one row per CDR3 protein. The table shows approximately 100,000 distinct CDR3 sequences, with less than 25% occurring only once.

The clonotype originates from a male donor with prostate cancer. Sequences were derived from PBMCs, sampled after low-dose radiotherapy plus immunotherapy. J is TRBJ2-2 and V is TRBV15; D might be TRBD1 (6 bases). The CDR3 DNA follows: TGTGCCACCAGGGCCGGGACACCACCCGGGGAGCTGTTTTTT. It specifies CATRAGTPPGELFF.